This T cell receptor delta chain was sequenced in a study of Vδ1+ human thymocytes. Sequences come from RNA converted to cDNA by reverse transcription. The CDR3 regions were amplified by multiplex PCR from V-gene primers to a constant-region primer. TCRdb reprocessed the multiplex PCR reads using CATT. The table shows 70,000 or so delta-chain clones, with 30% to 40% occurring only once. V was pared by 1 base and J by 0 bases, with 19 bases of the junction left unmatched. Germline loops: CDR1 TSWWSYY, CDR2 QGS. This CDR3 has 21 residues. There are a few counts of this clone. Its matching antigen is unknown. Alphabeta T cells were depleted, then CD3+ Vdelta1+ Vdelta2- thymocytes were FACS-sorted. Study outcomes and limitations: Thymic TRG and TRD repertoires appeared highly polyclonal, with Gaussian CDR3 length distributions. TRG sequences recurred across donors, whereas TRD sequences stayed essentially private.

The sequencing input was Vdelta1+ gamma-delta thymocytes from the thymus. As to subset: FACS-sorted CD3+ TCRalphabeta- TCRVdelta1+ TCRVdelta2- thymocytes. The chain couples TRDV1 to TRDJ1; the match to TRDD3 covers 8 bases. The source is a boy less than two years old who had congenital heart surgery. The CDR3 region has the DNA TGTGCTCTTGGGGAACCCCCAGGGATTGTACTGGGGGCCCTGTACACCGATAAACTCATCTTT. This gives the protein CALGEPPGIVLGALYTDKLIF.